This passage covers 7 T cell receptor beta chains from one sample sequenced in a study of PD-1 blockade in classical Hodgkin lymphoma. All patients relapsed after autologous stem cell transplantation, and brentuximab vedotin exposure varied. Clones were sequenced by immunoSEQ multiplex PCR, and TCRdb holds only the in-frame ones, with some missing. The sample shows over 25,000 clones, around four fifths of them seen only once. The sample consisted of peripheral blood mononuclear cells (PBMCs), taken before the second cycle of nivolumab. The receptors originated from a human donor with classical Hodgkin lymphoma.

In this sample, this clone turned up once. V is TRBV10-3 and J is TRBJ2-1, with D possibly being TRBD1 or TRBD2 (6 bases each). The V and J ends lost 3 bases and 9 bases respectively, with 12 bases between them. Germline V gene data show CDR1 as ENHRY and CDR2 as SYGVKD. There are 13 residues in the CDR3. The CDR3 DNA follows: TGTGCCATCAGTGACGGGGGCAGACGTGAGCAGTTCTTC. It specifies CAISDGGRREQFF.

This chain connects TRBV27 to TRBJ1-2; maybe TRBD1 (5 bases). Looked up from germline, CDR1 is MNHEY and CDR2 is SMNVEV (reference sequence). The length of the CDR3 is 15 residues. V lost 3 bases, J lost 6 bases, and 17 bases lay in between. DNA for the CDR3: TGTGCCAGCAGTTTGGAAGGGACGGGACGCCATGGCTACACCTTC. The encoded protein is CASSLEGTGRHGYTF.

The rearrangement links TRBV7-2 to TRBJ1-3; D is perhaps TRBD1 (5 bases). Trimming left V 1 base short and J 10 bases short, with 11 bases between. The CDR3 covers 13 residues. CDR1 and CDR2 (germline): SGHTA, FQGNSA. The DNA for the CDR3 is TGTGCCAGCAGCTTAGGGGGCGAGGGGACCATATATTTT. Protein product: CASSLGGEGTIYF. The full variable domain, its missing parts supplied by reference TRBV7-2 and TRBJ1-3, is GAGVSQSPSNKVTEKGKDVELRCDPISGHTALYWYRQSLGQGLEFLIYFQGNSAPDKSGLPSDRFSAERTGGSVSTLTIQRTQQEDSAVYLCASSLGGEGTIYFGEGSWLTVV.

The genes are TRBV7-7 and TRBJ2-1; 8 bases fit TRBD1. The trim removed 5 bases at V and 0 bases at J, leaving 3 bases unmatched. The germline V gene has CDR1 SSHAT and CDR2 FNYEAQ (reference sequence). CDR3 length: 15 amino acids. The CDR3 here is CASSTGTGSYNEQFF. The CDR3 region has the DNA TGTGCCAGCAGCACCGGGACAGGCTCCTACAATGAGCAGTTCTTC.

Written as DNA, the CDR3 is TGTGCCAGCAGCTGGACTAGCGGGGGGGAAATGGAGAGGTACTTC. This translates into CASSWTSGGEMERYF. The chain joins TRBV7-2 to TRBJ2-7, with TRBD2 matching 15 bases. V was pared by 4 bases and J by 12 bases, with 10 bases of the junction left unmatched. CDR1 SGHTA and CDR2 FQGNSA come from the germline V gene. The CDR3 sequence is 15 residues long.

The CDR3 coding sequence is TGTGCCACCAGCAGCCCGGGGACAGGGCTCATAATTGGAAAACTGTTTTTT. Residues: CATSSPGTGLIIGKLFF. The rearrangement joins TRBV15 to TRBJ1-4; 9 bases are a match to TRBD1. J gave up 10 bases and V 3 bases, and 15 bases lay outside the gene matches. CDR1 LNHNV and CDR2 YYDKDF come from the germline V gene (reference sequence). This CDR3 is built from 17 residues.

This clone has only a few counts. This chain uses TRBV11-2 with TRBJ1-2; the D is unclear. The length of the CDR3 is 13 residues. The V gene lost 1 base and the J gene lost 6 bases, with 9 bases spanning the gap. CDR1 and CDR2 from the germline V gene are SGHAT and FQNNGV. The CDR3 loop reads CASSLAPQDGYTF. The CDR3 DNA reads TGTGCCAGCAGCTTAGCGCCCCAGGATGGCTACACCTTC.